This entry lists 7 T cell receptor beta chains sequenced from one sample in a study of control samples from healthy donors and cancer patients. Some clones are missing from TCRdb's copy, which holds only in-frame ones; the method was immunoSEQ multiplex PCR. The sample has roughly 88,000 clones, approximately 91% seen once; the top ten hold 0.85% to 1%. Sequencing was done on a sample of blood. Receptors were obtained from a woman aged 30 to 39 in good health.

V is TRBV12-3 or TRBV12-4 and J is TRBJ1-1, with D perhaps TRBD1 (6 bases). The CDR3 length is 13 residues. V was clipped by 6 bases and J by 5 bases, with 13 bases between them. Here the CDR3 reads CASRQTGGTEAFF. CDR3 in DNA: TGTGCCAGCAGACAGACAGGCGGGACTGAAGCTTTCTTT.

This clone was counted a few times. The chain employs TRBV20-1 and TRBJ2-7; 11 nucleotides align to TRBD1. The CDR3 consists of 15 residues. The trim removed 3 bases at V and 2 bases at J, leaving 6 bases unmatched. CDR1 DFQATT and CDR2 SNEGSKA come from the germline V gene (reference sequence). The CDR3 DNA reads TGCAGTGCTAGTAAAAGGACAGGGGGCCCCTACGAGCAGTACTTC. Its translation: CSASKRTGGPYEQYF.

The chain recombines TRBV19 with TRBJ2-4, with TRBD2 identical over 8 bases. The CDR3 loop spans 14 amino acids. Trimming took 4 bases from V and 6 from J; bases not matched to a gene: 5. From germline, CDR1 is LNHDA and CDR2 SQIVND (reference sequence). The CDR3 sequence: CASSRERGGNIQYF. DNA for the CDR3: TGTGCCAGTAGTAGGGAACGGGGGGGAAACATTCAGTACTTC.

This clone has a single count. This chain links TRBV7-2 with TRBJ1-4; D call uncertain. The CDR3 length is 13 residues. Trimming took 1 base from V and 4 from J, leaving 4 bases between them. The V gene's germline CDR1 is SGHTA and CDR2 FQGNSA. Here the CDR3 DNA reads TGTGCCAGCAGCTTAGATTTTAATGAAAAACTGTTTTTT. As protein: CASSLDFNEKLFF.

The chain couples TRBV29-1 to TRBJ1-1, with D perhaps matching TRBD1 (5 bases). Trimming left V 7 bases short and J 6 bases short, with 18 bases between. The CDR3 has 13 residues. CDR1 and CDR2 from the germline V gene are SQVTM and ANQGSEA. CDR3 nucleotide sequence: TGCAGCGCCGAGGGGTACTCGGGGGCTGAAGCTTTCTTT. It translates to CSAEGYSGAEAFF. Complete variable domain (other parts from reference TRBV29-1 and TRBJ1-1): SAVISQKPSRDICQRGTSLTIQCQVDSQVTMMFWYRQQPGQSLTLIATANQGSEATYESGFVIDKFPISRPNLTFSTLTVSNMSPEDSSIYLCSAEGYSGAEAFFGQGTRLTVV.

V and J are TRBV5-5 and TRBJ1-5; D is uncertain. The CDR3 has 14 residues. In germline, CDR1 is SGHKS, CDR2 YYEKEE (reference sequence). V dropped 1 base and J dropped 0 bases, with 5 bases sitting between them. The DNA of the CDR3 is TGTGCCAGCAGCTTGACAGATAGCAATCAGCCCCAGCATTTT. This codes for CASSLTDSNQPQHF.

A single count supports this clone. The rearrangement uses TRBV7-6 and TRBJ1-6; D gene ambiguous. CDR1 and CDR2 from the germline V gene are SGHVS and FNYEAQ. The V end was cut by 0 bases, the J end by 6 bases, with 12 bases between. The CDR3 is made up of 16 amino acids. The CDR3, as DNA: TGTGCCAGCAGCTTAGCCACCACTCGGGGTAATTCACCCCTCCACTTT. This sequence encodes CASSLATTRGNSPLHF. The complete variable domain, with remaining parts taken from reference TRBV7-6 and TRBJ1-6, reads GAGVSQSPRYKVTKRGQDVALRCDPISGHVSLYWYRQALGQGPEFLTYFNYEAQQDKSGLPNDRFSAERPEGSISTLTIQRTEQRDSAMYRCASSLATTRGNSPLHFGNGTRLTVT.